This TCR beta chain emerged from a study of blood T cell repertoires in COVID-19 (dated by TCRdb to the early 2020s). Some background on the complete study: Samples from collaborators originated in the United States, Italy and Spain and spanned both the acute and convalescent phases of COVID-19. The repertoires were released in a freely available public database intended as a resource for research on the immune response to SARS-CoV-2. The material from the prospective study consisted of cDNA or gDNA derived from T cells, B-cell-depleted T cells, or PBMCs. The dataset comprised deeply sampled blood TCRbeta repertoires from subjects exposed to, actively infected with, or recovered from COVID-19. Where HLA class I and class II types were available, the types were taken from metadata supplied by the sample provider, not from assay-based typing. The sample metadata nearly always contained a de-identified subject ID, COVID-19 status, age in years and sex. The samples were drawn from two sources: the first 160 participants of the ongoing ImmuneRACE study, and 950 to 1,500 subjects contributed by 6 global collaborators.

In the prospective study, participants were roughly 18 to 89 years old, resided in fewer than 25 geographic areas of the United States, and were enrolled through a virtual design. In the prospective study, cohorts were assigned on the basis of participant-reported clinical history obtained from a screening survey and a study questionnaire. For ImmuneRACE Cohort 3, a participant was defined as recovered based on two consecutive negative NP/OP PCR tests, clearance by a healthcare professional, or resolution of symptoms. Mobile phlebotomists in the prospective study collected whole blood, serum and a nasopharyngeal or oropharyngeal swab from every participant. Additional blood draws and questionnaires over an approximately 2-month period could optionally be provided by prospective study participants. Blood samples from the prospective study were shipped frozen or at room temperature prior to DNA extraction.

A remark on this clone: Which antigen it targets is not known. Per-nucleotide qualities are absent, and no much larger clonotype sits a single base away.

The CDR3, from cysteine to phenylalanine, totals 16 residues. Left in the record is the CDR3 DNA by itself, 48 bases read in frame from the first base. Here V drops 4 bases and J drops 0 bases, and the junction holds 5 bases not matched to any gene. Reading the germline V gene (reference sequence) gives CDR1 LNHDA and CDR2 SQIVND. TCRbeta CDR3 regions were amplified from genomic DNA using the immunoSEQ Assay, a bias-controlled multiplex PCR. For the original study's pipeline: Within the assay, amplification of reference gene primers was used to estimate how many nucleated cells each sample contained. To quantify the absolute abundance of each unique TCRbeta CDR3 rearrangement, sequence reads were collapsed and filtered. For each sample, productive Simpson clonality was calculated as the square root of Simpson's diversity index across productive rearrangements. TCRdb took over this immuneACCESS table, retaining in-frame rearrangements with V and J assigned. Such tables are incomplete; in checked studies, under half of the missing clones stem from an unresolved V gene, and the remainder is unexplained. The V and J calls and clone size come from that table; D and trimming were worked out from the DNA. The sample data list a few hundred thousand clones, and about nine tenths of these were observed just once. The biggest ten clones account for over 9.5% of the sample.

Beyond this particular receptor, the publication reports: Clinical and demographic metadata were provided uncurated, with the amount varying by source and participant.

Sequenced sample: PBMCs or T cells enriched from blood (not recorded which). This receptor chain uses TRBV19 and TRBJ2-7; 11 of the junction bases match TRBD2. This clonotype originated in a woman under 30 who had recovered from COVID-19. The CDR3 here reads CASSTETSGSSYEQYF. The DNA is TGTGCCAGTAGTACGGAAACTAGCGGGAGCTCCTACGAGCAGTACTTC.